A single sample is the source of the 31 T cell receptor beta chains below, sequenced in a study of synovial regulatory T cells in juvenile arthritis. TCRdb keeps only in-frame clones here, not all; method: immunoSEQ multiplex PCR. Its table records around 9,900 clones. The sample taken for sequencing was Treg cells from blood. Subset denoted: remaining (HLA-DR-negative) circulating blood Treg cells. These receptors all stem from a donor aged 2 to 35 with juvenile idiopathic arthritis.

The chain carries TRBV30 and TRBJ1-2; TCRdb lists TRBD1, though no DNA is available to test this call. CDR3 length: 16 amino acids. Only the protein sequence is given. CDR1 is GTSNPN and CDR2 is SVGIG in the germline V gene (reference sequence). CDR3 amino acids: CAWSIRGTGRNYGYTF.

The rearrangement links TRBV11-2 to TRBJ2-7; TCRdb's assignment of TRBD1 cannot be checked, as there is no DNA. The V gene's germline CDR1 is SGHAT and CDR2 FQNNGV. The length of the CDR3 is 16 residues. There is no recorded DNA. The CDR3 protein is CASSPWDSTLTYEQYF. The complete variable domain, with remaining parts taken from reference TRBV11-2 and TRBJ2-7, reads EAGVAQSPRYKIIEKRQSVAFWCNPISGHATLYWYQQILGQGPKLLIQFQNNGVVDDSQLPKDRFSAERLKGVDSTLKIQPAKLEDSAVYLCASSPWDSTLTYEQYFGPGTRLTVT.

The V call is TRBV7-9, the J call TRBJ2-5; no DNA is available, so the TRBD1 call from TCRdb remains unchecked. The germline gives CDR1 SEHNR, CDR2 FQNEAQ (reference sequence). The CDR3 is made up of 14 amino acids. No DNA sequence was recorded. The CDR3 loop reads CASSLGHRSYEQYF.

The rearrangement joins TRBV9 to TRBJ1-1. The CDR3 length is 12 residues. The record lacks a DNA sequence. Looked up from germline, CDR1 is SGDLS and CDR2 is YYNGEE. CDR3 sequence reads: CASGPLRTEAFF.

Here the CDR3 reads CASSLVRTGNYEQYF. This rearrangement joins TRBV7-2 to TRBJ2-7; TCRdb calls TRBD2, which cannot be checked without DNA. The CDR3 loop spans 15 amino acids. The nucleotide record is missing. Germline V gene sequence: CDR1 SGHTA, CDR2 FQGNSA.

CDR3 sequence reads: CASSQDSKTRDGELFF. The chain combines TRBV4-3 with TRBJ2-2; the TCRdb call, TRBD2, lacks DNA for checking. The CDR3 runs to 16 residues. The entry carries no DNA sequence. Germline V gives CDR1 LGHNA, CDR2 YSLEER.

This clone ranks as medium-sized (0.01 to 0.1%) in terms of frequency. The CDR3 spells CASSYRTTSYEQYF. The rearrangement links TRBV6-5 to TRBJ2-7; TCRdb picks TRBD2, but there is no DNA to check that call. The CDR3 contains 14 residues. The record lacks a DNA sequence. Germline assignment: CDR1 MNHEY and CDR2 SVGAGI.

This clone is classed as medium-sized by frequency. This chain connects TRBV10-3 to TRBJ1-1. The germline CDR1 and CDR2 sequences are ENHRY and SYGVKD. The CDR3 totals 12 residues. No DNA is recorded. The CDR3 here is CAISEYDTEAFF.

The chain couples TRBV18 to TRBJ2-2; with no DNA, the TCRdb D assignment of TRBD1 cannot be verified. There are 16 residues in the CDR3. No DNA was logged. The germline CDR1 and CDR2 sequences are KGHSH and LQKENI. CDR3 protein: CASSPPGQGGTGELFF.

The CDR3 is CASSQQETQETQYF. This chain links TRBV4-1 with TRBJ2-5; the D gene TCRdb calls, TRBD1, cannot be checked with no DNA. This CDR3 comprises 14 residues. No DNA is recorded. CDR1 and CDR2 (germline): MGHRA, YSYEKL.

The chain couples TRBV9 to TRBJ2-3. The CDR3 has 13 amino acids. No DNA sequence is on record. The germline V gene has CDR1 SGDLS and CDR2 YYNGEE. CDR3 in amino acids: CASSVMPADTQYF.

The V call is TRBV7-2, the J call TRBJ2-2; the D gene TCRdb calls, TRBD2, cannot be checked with no DNA. CDR1 SGHTA and CDR2 FQGNSA come from the germline V gene. CDR3 length: 16 residues. No DNA is listed. The CDR3 is CASSLVGTSFSGELFF.

Considering frequency, this clone is medium-sized (0.01 to 0.1%). V and J are TRBV7-9 and TRBJ1-1. CDR3 length: 13 amino acids. No DNA sequence was recorded. Germline V gene sequence: CDR1 SEHNR, CDR2 FQNEAQ (reference sequence). This chain's CDR3 is CASSPRTNTEAFF. Full variable domain (rest looked up from reference TRBV7-9 and TRBJ1-1): DTGVSQNPRHKITKRGQNVTFRCDPISEHNRLYWYRQTLGQGPEFLTYFQNEAQLEKSRLLSDRFSAERPKGSFSTLEIQRTEQGDSAMYLCASSPRTNTEAFFGQGTRLTVV.

CDR3: CASSGTGASNQPQHF. The chain is built from TRBV7-9 and TRBJ1-5. Germline lookup yields CDR1 SEHNR and CDR2 FQNEAQ (reference sequence). This CDR3 comprises 15 residues. No DNA sequence was recorded.

CDR3 protein: CASSQDIRNRGYNEQFF. The rearrangement links TRBV4-1 to TRBJ2-1; TCRdb proposes TRBD1, but this gene call is untestable without DNA. The CDR3 length is 17 residues. The coding DNA is unavailable. From germline, CDR1 is MGHRA and CDR2 YSYEKL.

This chain joins TRBV27 and TRBJ1-5; TCRdb reports TRBD1, a call that lacks DNA to check it against. CDR1 and CDR2 from the germline V gene are MNHEY and SMNVEV (reference sequence). The CDR3 covers 16 residues. There is no recorded DNA. The chain's CDR3 is CASSLTGGRSNQPQHF.

The gene calls are TRBV11-3 and TRBJ2-2. The CDR3 extends over 16 amino acids. Only the protein is on record. CDR1 is SGHNT and CDR2 is YENEEA in the germline V gene. The CDR3 loop is CASSTGGTLNTGELFF.

This clone is identified as medium-sized from frequency. V is TRBV10-3 and J is TRBJ2-7; TCRdb's D call, TRBD2, is unchecked because there is no DNA. CDR1 and CDR2 from the germline V gene are ENHRY and SYGVKD. The CDR3 contains 14 residues. There is no recorded DNA. Here the CDR3 reads CATNAREVRREQYF.

This sequence joins TRBV30 and TRBJ1-3; TCRdb gives TRBD1 as the D gene, but with no DNA this cannot be confirmed. CDR3 length: 14 residues. No nucleotide data were recorded. In germline, CDR1 is GTSNPN, CDR2 SVGIG (reference sequence). CDR3 amino acids: CAWSRDSSGNTIYF.

This rearrangement joins TRBV7-6 to TRBJ1-1. There are 16 residues in the CDR3. No DNA is listed. Germline V lookup: CDR1 SGHVS, CDR2 FNYEAQ. The CDR3 loop is CASSFFVGGKNTEAFF.

The chain combines TRBV7-2 with TRBJ2-3; TCRdb indicates TRBD1, and absent DNA this call remains unverified. CDR1 SGHTA and CDR2 FQGNSA come from the germline V gene. The CDR3 spans 14 residues. No DNA appears here. The CDR3 sequence is CASSLYTSTDTQYF.

The V call is TRBV7-8, the J call TRBJ2-2. Per germline, CDR1 SGHVS and CDR2 FQNEAQ. CDR3 length: 10 residues. The record lacks a DNA sequence. CDR3 sequence: CASGAGELFF.

This clone is classed as medium-sized by frequency. The chain links TRBV5-6 to TRBJ2-6. CDR3 length: 17 residues. The entry carries no DNA sequence. From germline, CDR1 is SGHDT and CDR2 YYEEEE. CDR3 sequence: CASSLEILGPGANVLTF.

The J gene is TRBJ2-5, the V gene TRBV5-4. The CDR3 is 13 amino acids. This entry has no DNA. In germline, CDR1 is SGHNT, CDR2 YYREEE (reference sequence). CDR3: CASSTDYQETQYF.

The CDR3 reads CASRRAGTSLETQYF. The chain is built from TRBV4-2 and TRBJ2-5; TCRdb's D gene call, TRBD2, goes unchecked for lack of DNA. Germline V gene sequence: CDR1 LGHNA, CDR2 YNFKEQ. The CDR3 is 15 residues long. The record lacks a DNA sequence.

Its frequency marks this clone as medium-sized. The chain combines TRBV5-1 with TRBJ2-2. The CDR3 has 14 residues. No DNA sequence is on record. Germline CDR1 SGHRS, CDR2 YFSETQ. This CDR3 reads CASSLDRLNGELFF. Together with reference TRBV5-1 and TRBJ2-2, the CDR3 gives the full variable domain: KAGVTQTPRYLIKTRGQQVTLSCSPISGHRSVSWYQQTPGQGLQFLFEYFSETQRNKGNFPGRFSGRQFSNSRSEMNVSTLELGDSALYLCASSLDRLNGELFFGEGSRLTVL.

The chain carries TRBV7-6 and TRBJ1-1. CDR3 length: 21 residues. No DNA appears here. The germline gives CDR1 SGHVS, CDR2 FNYEAQ. The CDR3 here is CASSIIRAPGLTAGGGTEAFF.

The CDR3 sequence is CATSSRMGGGTEAFF. The chain employs TRBV15 and TRBJ1-1. Looked up from germline, CDR1 is LNHNV and CDR2 is YYDKDF (reference sequence). This CDR3 comprises 15 residues. Only the protein is on record.

This chain joins TRBV5-8 and TRBJ2-2; TCRdb selects TRBD2, and the lack of DNA leaves this call unchecked. Germline lookup yields CDR1 SGHTS and CDR2 YDEGEE. The CDR3 has 19 amino acids. This entry has no DNA. This CDR3 is CASSLVGRGLPTYTGELFF.

The rearrangement joins TRBV30 to TRBJ1-2; without DNA, the TCRdb call of TRBD1 cannot be checked. Germline assignment: CDR1 GTSNPN and CDR2 SVGIG (reference sequence). CDR3 size: 16 residues. No DNA is given. CDR3 region: CAWSQSGRRENYGYTF.

The J gene is TRBJ1-3, the V gene TRBV9. The CDR3 is 14 amino acids. There is no recorded DNA. Germline assignment: CDR1 SGDLS and CDR2 YYNGEE. Here the CDR3 reads CASSVSGAGNTIYF.